This record looks at one T cell receptor beta chain sequence and its context. This sample was included in a study of blood T cells in healthy people across ages. Through a sample-barcoded 5' primer and a J-beta primer mix, a second PCR was run for roughly 7 to 11 cycles. Each CDR3 protein gets one entry after TCRdb re-called the 5' RACE reads with MiXCR. The table lists 650,000 to 900,000 distinct CDR3 sequences, approximately 65% of them singletons, with around a quarter in the top ten. CDR3 length: 11 amino acids. The V and J ends lost 7 bases and 4 bases respectively, with 5 bases between them. Specimen: blood. The chain combines TRBV12-3 or TRBV12-4 with TRBJ1-5; the D is unclear. The TCR originated in a man under 40 in good health. In DNA form, the CDR3 reads TGTGCCAGCACAGAAAATCAGCCCCAGCATTTT. This translates into CASTENQPQHF.